The present T cell receptor beta chain was sequenced within a study of technical replicates of blood from a few donors. The germline V gene encodes CDR1 SGHRS and CDR2 YFSETQ. V was cut by 1 base and J by 5 bases, with 18 bases left in between. This CDR3 contains 16 residues. TCRdb's table, derived via immunoSEQ multiplex PCR, lists solely in-frame clones and lacks some. The table records roughly 100,000 clones, 96% of them present only once. The chain links TRBV5-1 to TRBJ2-5; D is possibly TRBD1 (6 bases). The clonotype was recovered from a human donor in good health. Sequenced sample: T cells isolated from PBMCs. For the CDR3, the DNA is TGCGCCAGCAGCTTGATCCCTCAACAGGGTTCGGAGACCCAGTACTTC. The encoded protein is CASSLIPQQGSETQYF.